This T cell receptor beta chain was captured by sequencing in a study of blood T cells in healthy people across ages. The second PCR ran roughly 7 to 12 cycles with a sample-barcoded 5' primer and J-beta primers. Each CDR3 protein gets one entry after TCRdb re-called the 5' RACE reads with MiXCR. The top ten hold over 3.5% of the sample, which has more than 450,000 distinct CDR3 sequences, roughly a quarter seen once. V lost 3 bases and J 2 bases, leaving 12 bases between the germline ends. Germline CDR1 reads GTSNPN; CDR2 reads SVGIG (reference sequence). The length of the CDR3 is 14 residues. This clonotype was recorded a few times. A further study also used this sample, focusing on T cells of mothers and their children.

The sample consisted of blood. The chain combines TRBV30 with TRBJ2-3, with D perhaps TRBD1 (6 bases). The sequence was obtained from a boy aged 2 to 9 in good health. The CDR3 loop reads CAWRRGYSTDTQYF. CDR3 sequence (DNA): TGTGCCTGGAGAAGGGGGTACTCCACAGATACGCAGTATTTT.